These 5 T cell receptor beta chains originate from one sample sequenced in a study of T cell repertoires in cytomegalovirus infection. These receptors are not linked to any known antigen. From the reads, TCRdb called clonotypes with MiXCR, one entry per CDR3 protein. The data contain some 900,000 distinct CDR3 sequences, roughly 33% of them singletons. The source material was cultured CD8+ T cells from PBMCs, sampled from culture after CMV antigen stimulation. The origin of the receptors is a human donor in good health (CMV status not recorded). Some clones in this sample may be carry-over from other donors' samples.

This clonotype was counted between two and nine times. The CDR3 is CASSPLGLTGELFF. The CDR3 DNA reads TGTGCCAGCAGCCCCCTGGGGCTCACCGGGGAGCTGTTTTTT. This chain connects TRBV5-4 to TRBJ2-2; weak D call: TRBD1 (5 bases). Germline-derived CDR1 and CDR2 are SGHNT and YYREEE (reference sequence). Between the trimmed V and J ends, which lost 4 bases and 4 bases, there was a span of 11 bases. The CDR3 spans 14 residues.

The sample holds many counts of this clonotype. The genes are TRBV7-3 and TRBJ2-3; no clear D. V dropped 6 bases and J dropped 4 bases, with 17 bases sitting between them. The germline CDR1 and CDR2 sequences are SGHTA and FQGTGA. This CDR3 has 15 residues. The CDR3 region is CASSRASQSADTQYF. In nucleotides, the CDR3 is TGTGCCAGCAGTCGGGCCTCCCAAAGCGCAGATACGCAGTATTTT.

This clonotype was observed once. At one boundary the junction diverges from the germline segment, which might be a read error. This chain links TRBV28 with TRBJ2-5, with D uncertain. The CDR3 is made up of 14 amino acids. Germline V CDR1 and CDR2: MDHEN, SYDVKM. The CDR3 coding sequence is TGTGCCAGTAGTTTTGAAGGCGTGGGGGAGACCCAGTACTTC. Amino acid sequence: CASSFEGVGETQYF.

This clonotype was seen repeatedly, ten times or more. CDR3 sequence (DNA): TGTGCCAGCAGCCCCGACATAGGGGTACACAATGAGCAGTTCTTC. Its translation is CASSPDIGVHNEQFF. V and J are TRBV6-2 or TRBV6-3 and TRBJ2-1; tentatively, D is TRBD1 (5 bases). CDR1 and CDR2 (germline): MNHEY, SVGEGT. Trimming stripped 6 bases from V and 5 bases from J, with 17 bases between. This CDR3 has 15 residues.

The chain links TRBV7-9 to TRBJ1-4; possibly TRBD1 for D (5 bases). Per germline, CDR1 SEHNR and CDR2 FQNEAQ (reference sequence). The CDR3 is made up of 16 amino acids. V gave up 6 bases and J gave up 8 bases, with 22 bases separating them. For the CDR3, the DNA is TGTGCCAGCAGGTTATCCGACGGGGCCTTAAGGGAAAAACTGTTTTTT. Translation: CASRLSDGALREKLFF. Full variable domain (outside the CDR3, taken from reference TRBV7-9 and TRBJ1-4): DTGVSQNPRHKITKRGQNVTFRCDPISEHNRLYWYRQTLGQGPEFLTYFQNEAQLEKSRLLSDRFSAERPKGSFSTLEIQRTEQGDSAMYLCASRLSDGALREKLFFGSGTQLSVL.